Included here is one TCR beta chain sequence, with context. Germline loops: CDR1 PRHDT, CDR2 FYEKMQ (reference sequence). The CDR3 is 12 residues long. V gave up 5 bases and J gave up 14 bases; unmatched junction bases: 11. This sample is part of a study of T cell clonotyping in hematopoietic cell transplantation. TCRdb keeps only in-frame clones here, not all; method: immunoSEQ multiplex PCR. The repertoire holds just under 20,000 clones, roughly 80% seen once, with 14% to 15% in the top ten. The J gene is TRBJ1-2, the V gene TRBV13; 7 nucleotides agree with TRBD1. This TCR derives from a man in his sixties in good health. Some clones in this sample may be carry-over from other donors' samples. The source material was peripheral blood mononuclear cells. The CDR3 bases are TGTGCCAGCAGCCCCGGACAGGCGGGGATAACCTTC. Translated: CASSPGQAGITF.